The present TCR beta chain was sequenced within a study of T-cell memory formation after mild COVID-19. In the case of this clonotype: Its antigen is undetermined.

TCRdb called the 5' RACE reads again in MiXCR, with one record for every CDR3 protein. The sample includes 550,000 to 600,000 distinct CDR3 sequences, 17% of them seen just once. Study-wide findings and caveats: Pre-infection memory harbored some responding clones, suggesting cross-reactive memory joined. CD4+ clones that contracted lay mainly in CM and EM; CD8+ ones lay in EMRA. A second wave expanding day 15 to 37 was CD4+-biased; contracting clones were balanced.

This CDR3 comprises 15 residues. Germline V gene lookup returns CDR1 LGHDT and CDR2 YNNKEL (reference sequence). V was cut by 1 base and J by 1 base, with 10 bases left in between. The TCR sequence derives from an adult woman who had mild COVID-19 (a few samples of this study predate the infection). Cell type and time point are not known. The source material was PBMCs or a T cell subset sorted from them (not recorded which). The V and J genes are TRBV3-1 and TRBJ1-1; no clear D gene. CDR3 sequence: CASSQVRLGNTEAFF. CDR3 nucleotide sequence: TGTGCCAGCAGCCAAGTACGATTGGGGAACACTGAAGCTTTCTTT.